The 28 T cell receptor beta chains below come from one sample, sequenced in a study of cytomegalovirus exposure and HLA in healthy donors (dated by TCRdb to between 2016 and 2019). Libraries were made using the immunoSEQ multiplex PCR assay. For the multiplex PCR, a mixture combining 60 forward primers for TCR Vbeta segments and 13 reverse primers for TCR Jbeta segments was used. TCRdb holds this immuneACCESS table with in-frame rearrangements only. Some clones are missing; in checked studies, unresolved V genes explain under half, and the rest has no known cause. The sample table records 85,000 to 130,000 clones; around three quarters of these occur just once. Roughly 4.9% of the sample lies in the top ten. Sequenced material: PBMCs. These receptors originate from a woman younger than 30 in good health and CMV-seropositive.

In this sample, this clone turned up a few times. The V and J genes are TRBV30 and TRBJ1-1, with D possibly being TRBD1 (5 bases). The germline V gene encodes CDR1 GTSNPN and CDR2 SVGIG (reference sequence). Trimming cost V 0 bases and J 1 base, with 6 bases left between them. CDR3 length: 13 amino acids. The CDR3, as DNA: TGTGCCTGGAGTGTAGGGGAGAACACTGAAGCTTTCTTT. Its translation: CAWSVGENTEAFF.

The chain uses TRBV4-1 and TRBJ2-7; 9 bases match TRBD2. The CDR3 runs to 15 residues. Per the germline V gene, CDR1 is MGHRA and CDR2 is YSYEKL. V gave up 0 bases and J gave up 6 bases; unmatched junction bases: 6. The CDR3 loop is CASSQDWREGLEQYF. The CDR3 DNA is TGCGCCAGCAGCCAAGACTGGCGGGAGGGACTCGAGCAGTACTTC.

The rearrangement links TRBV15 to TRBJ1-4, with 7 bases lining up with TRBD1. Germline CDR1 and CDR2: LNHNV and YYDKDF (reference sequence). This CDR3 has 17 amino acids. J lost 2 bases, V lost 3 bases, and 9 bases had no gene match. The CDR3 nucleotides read TGTGCCACCAGCAGGAGGGACAGAGGGGCGACTAATGAAAAACTGTTTTTT. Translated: CATSRRDRGATNEKLFF. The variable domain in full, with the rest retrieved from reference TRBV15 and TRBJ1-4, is DAMVIQNPRYQVTQFGKPVTLSCSQTLNHNVMYWYQQKSSQAPKLLFHYYDKDFNNEADTPDNFQSRRPNTSFCFLDIRSPGLGDTAMYLCATSRRDRGATNEKLFFGSGTQLSVL.

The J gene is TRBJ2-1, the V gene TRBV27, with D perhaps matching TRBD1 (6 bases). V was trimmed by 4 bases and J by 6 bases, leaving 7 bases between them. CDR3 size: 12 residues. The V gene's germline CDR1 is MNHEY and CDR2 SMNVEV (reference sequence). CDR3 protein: CASSSGVNEQFF. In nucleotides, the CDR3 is TGTGCCAGCAGTTCAGGGGTCAATGAGCAGTTCTTC.

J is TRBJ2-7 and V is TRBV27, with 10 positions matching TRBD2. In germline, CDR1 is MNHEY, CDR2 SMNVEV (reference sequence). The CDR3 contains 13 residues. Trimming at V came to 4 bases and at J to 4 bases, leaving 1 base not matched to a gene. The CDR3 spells CASSSGLAYEQYF. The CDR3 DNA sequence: TGTGCCAGCAGTTCGGGACTAGCGTACGAGCAGTACTTC.

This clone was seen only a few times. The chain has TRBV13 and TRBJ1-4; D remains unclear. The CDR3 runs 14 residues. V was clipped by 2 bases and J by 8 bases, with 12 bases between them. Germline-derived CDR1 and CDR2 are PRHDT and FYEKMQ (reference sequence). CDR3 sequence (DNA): TGTGCCAGCAGCTTACAAGAGGGTCGGGAAAAACTGTTTTTT. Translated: CASSLQEGREKLFF.

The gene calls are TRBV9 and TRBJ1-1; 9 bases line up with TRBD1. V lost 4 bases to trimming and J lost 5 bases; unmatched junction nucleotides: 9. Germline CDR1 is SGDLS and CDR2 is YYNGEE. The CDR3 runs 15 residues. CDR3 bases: TGTGCCAGCAGCTCACGGACAGGGGAGGGGACTGAAGCTTTCTTT. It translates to CASSSRTGEGTEAFF.

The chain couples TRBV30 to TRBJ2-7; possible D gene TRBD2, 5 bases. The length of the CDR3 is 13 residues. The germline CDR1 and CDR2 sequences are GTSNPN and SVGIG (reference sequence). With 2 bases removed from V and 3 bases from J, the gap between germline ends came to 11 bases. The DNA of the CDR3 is TGTGCCTGGAGTTCGGTACGGGGCTACGAGCAGTACTTC. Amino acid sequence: CAWSSVRGYEQYF.

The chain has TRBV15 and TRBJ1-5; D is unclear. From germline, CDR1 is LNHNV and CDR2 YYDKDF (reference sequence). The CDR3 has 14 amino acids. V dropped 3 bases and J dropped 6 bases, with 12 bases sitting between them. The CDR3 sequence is CATSSGLSGQPQHF. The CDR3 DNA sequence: TGTGCCACCAGCAGTGGTCTCTCCGGTCAGCCCCAGCATTTT.

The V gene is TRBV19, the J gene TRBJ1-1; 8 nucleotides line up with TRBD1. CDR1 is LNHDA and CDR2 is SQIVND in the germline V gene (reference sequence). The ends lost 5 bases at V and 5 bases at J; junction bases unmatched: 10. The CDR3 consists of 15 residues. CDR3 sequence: CASSPTPRQGTEAFF. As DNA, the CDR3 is TGTGCCAGTAGTCCGACCCCACGACAGGGGACTGAAGCTTTCTTT.

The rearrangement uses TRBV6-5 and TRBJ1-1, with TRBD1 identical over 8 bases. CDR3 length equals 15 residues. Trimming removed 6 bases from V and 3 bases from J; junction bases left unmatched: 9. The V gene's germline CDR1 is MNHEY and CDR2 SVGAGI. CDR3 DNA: TGTGCCAGCAGAACAAAGACAGGGGCGGACACTGAAGCTTTCTTT. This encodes CASRTKTGADTEAFF.

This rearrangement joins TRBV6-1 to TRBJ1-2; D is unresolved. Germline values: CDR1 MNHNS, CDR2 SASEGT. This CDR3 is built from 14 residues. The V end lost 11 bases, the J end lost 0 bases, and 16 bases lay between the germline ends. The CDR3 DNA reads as TGTGCCGGCTCTGGGCTGTTAGCTAACTATGGCTACACCTTC. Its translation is CAGSGLLANYGYTF.

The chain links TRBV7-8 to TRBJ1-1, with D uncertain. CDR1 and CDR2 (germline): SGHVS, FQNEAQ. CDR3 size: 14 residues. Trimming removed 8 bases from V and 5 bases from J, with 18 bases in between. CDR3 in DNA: TGTGCCAGCTGGACCGGAGCTAGCGGGACTGAAGCTTTCTTT. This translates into CASWTGASGTEAFF.

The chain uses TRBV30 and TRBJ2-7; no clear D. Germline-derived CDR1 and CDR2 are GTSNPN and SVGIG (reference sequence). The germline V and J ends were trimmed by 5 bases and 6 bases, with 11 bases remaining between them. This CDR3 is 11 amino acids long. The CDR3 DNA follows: TGTGCCTGGGACACGGTCGGCGAGCAGTACTTC. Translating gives CAWDTVGEQYF.

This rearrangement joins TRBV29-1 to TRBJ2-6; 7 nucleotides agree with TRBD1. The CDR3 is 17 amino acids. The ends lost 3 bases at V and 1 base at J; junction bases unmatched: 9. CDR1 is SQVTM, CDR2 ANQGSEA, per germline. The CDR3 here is CSVDEGAGPSGANVLTF. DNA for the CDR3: TGCAGCGTTGATGAGGGGGCGGGCCCTTCTGGGGCCAACGTCCTGACTTTC.

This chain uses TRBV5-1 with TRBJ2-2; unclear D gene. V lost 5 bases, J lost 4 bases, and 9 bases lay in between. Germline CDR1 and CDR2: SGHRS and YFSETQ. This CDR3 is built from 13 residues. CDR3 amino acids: CASREQTTGELFF. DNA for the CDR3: TGCGCCAGCAGGGAACAGACCACCGGGGAGCTGTTTTTT.

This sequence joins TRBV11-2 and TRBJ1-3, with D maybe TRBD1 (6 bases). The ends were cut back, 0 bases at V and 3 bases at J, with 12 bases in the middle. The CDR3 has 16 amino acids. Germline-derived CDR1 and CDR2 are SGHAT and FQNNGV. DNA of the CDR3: TGTGCCAGCAGCTTAGATCTCAGGGGCCTTGGAAACACCATATATTTT. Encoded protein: CASSLDLRGLGNTIYF.

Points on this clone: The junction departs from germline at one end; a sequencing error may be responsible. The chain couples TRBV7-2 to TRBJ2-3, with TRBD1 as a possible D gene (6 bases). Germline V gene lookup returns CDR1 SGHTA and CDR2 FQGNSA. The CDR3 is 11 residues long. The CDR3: CAGQTTDTQYF. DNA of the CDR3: TGCGCAGGACAGACCACAGATACGCAGTATTTT.

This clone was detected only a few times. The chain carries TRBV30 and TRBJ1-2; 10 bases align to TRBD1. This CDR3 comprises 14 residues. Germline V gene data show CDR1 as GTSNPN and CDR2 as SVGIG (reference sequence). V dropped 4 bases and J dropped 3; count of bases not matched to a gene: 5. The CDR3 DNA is TGTGCCTGGACTCCGGGACAGGGGTACTATGGCTACACCTTC. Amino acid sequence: CAWTPGQGYYGYTF.

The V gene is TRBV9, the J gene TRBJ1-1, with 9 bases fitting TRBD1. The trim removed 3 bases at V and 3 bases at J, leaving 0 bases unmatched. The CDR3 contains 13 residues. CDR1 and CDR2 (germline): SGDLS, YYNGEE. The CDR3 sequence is CASSGQGDTEAFF. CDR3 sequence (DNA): TGTGCCAGCAGCGGACAGGGGGACACTGAAGCTTTCTTT.

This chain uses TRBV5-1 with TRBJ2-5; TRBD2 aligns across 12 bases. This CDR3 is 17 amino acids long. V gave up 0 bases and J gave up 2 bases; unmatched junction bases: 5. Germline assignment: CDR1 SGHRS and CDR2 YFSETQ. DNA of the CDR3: TGCGCCAGCAGCTTGGCCAAGACTAGCGGGGGTCAAGAGACCCAGTACTTC. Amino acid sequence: CASSLAKTSGGQETQYF.

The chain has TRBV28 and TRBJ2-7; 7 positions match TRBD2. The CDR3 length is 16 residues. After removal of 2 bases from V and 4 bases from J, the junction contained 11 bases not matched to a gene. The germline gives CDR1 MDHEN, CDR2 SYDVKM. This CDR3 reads CASSLVLLAGEYEQYF. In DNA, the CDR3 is TGTGCCAGCAGTTTAGTCCTGTTGGCGGGAGAATACGAGCAGTACTTC.

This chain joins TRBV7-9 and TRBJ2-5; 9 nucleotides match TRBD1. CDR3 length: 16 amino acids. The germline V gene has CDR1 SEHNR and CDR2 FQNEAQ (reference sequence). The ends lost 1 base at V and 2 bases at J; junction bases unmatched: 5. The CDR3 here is CASSLGTGGLQETQYF. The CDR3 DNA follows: TGTGCCAGCAGCTTAGGTACAGGGGGCCTGCAAGAGACCCAGTACTTC.

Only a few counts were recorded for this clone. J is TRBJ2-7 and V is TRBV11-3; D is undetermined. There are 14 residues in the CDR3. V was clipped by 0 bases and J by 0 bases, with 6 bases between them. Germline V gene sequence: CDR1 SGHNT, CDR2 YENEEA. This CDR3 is CASSLEPSSYEQYF. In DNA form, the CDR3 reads TGTGCCAGCAGCTTAGAGCCGAGCTCCTACGAGCAGTACTTC.

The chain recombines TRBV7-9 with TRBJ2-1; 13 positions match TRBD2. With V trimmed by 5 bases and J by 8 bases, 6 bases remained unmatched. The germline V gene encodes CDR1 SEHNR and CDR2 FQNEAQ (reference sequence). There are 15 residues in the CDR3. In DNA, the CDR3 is TGTGCCAGCAGCCATGGGACTAGCGGGATAGATGAGCAGTTCTTC. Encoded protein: CASSHGTSGIDEQFF.

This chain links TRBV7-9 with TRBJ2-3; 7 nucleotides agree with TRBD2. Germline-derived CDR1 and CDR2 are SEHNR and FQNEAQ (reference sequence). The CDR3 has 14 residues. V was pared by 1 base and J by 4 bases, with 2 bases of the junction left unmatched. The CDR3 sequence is CASSLGGRSDTQYF. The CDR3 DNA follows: TGTGCCAGCAGCTTAGGCGGGAGATCAGATACGCAGTATTTT.

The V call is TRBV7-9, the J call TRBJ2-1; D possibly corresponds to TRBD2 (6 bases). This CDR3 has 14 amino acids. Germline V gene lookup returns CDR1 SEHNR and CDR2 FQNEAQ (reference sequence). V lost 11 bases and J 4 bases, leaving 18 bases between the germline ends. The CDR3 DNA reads TGTGCCCAGTCCCGGACCAGCGGGTACAATGAGCAGTTCTTC. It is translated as CAQSRTSGYNEQFF.

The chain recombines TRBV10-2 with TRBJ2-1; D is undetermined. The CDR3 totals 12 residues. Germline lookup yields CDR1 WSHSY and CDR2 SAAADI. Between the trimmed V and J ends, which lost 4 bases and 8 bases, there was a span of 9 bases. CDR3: CASSGSRDEQFF. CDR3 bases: TGCGCCAGCAGTGGGTCTCGAGATGAGCAGTTCTTC.